A single sample is the source of the 20 T cell receptor beta chains below, sequenced in a study of T cells and Merkel cell carcinoma outcomes. The data were produced by immunoSEQ multiplex PCR, yet TCRdb's version contains in-frame clones alone and is incomplete. The sample has around 2,300 clones; 88% are singletons. Sequencing was performed on tumor tissue from Merkel cell carcinoma. The receptor source for this set is a human donor with Merkel cell carcinoma.

The chain recombines TRBV6-5 with TRBJ1-4; no definite D call. Per germline, CDR1 MNHEY and CDR2 SVGAGI. The length of the CDR3 is 14 residues. Trimming stripped 0 bases from V and 7 bases from J, with 9 bases between. The CDR3 bases are TGTGCCAGCAGTTACTCGAGCTCTGGTGAAAAACTGTTTTTT. Translation: CASSYSSSGEKLFF.

The V call is TRBV18, the J call TRBJ2-3; a weak D match, TRBD1 (7 bases). With 0 bases removed from V and 5 bases from J, the gap between germline ends came to 12 bases. The CDR3 runs to 15 residues. Germline loops: CDR1 KGHSH, CDR2 LQKENI. For the CDR3, the DNA is TGTGCCAGCTCACCACCTGGAGGGGGCCTAGATACGCAGTATTTT. Protein: CASSPPGGGLDTQYF.

This clone was observed a single time. The rearrangement joins TRBV27 to TRBJ2-7; D is perhaps TRBD2 (6 bases). This CDR3 region has 14 residues. The ends were cut back, 5 bases at V and 4 bases at J, with 15 bases in the middle. Germline CDR1 reads MNHEY; CDR2 reads SMNVEV (reference sequence). CDR3 in amino acids: CASSNRDGGYEQYF. The CDR3 region has the DNA TGTGCCAGCAGTAACCGGGACGGGGGTTACGAGCAGTACTTC.

This clone was detected once. The CDR3 DNA sequence: TGTGCCAGCAGTTTCGGGCCCCCCTACGAGCAGTACTTC. As protein: CASSFGPPYEQYF. The chain recombines TRBV27 with TRBJ2-7, with no clear D. Germline-derived CDR1 and CDR2 are MNHEY and SMNVEV (reference sequence). The CDR3 is made up of 13 amino acids. V lost 3 bases and J lost 2, with 8 bases in between.

V is TRBV6-5 and J is TRBJ1-5; D not resolved. V was clipped by 0 bases and J by 6 bases, with 12 bases between them. Per germline, CDR1 MNHEY and CDR2 SVGAGI. The CDR3 sequence is 15 residues long. Written as DNA, the CDR3 is TGTGCCAGCAGTTACTCGGGCCGGGGTGGTCAGCCCCAGCATTTT. As protein: CASSYSGRGGQPQHF.

The V call is TRBV29-1, the J call TRBJ1-2; 7 bases align to TRBD1. CDR1 is SQVTM, CDR2 ANQGSEA, per germline. The junction had 9 bases not matched to a gene; V was cut back by 7 bases and J by 4 bases. The CDR3 extends over 13 amino acids. This chain's CDR3 is CSAEGADSYGYTF. DNA of the CDR3: TGCAGCGCCGAGGGGGCAGACTCCTATGGCTACACCTTC.

The genes are TRBV10-1 and TRBJ2-7; the D gene is possibly TRBD1 (5 bases). Germline loops: CDR1 WNHNN, CDR2 SYGVQD (reference sequence). The germline V and J ends were trimmed by 8 bases and 1 base, with 12 bases remaining between them. There are 13 residues in the CDR3. The CDR3 loop is CASSGRASYEQYF. In nucleotides, the CDR3 is TGCGCCAGCTCCGGCAGGGCTTCCTACGAGCAGTACTTC.

V is TRBV18 and J is TRBJ1-4, with a possible D match to TRBD1 (6 bases). This CDR3 spans 14 amino acids. Germline CDR1 KGHSH, CDR2 LQKENI. V was pared by 3 bases and J by 6 bases, with 11 bases between. The CDR3 reads CASSPTRGDEKLFF. The CDR3, as DNA: TGTGCCAGCTCACCGACAAGGGGGGATGAAAAACTGTTTTTT.

V is TRBV5-1 and J is TRBJ2-7; 9 nucleotides align to TRBD1. The J segment lost 4 bases and the V segment lost 4 bases, leaving 9 bases of the junction unmatched. The CDR3 totals 15 residues. In germline, CDR1 is SGHRS, CDR2 YFSETQ. The CDR3 sequence: CASSPPGQGIYEQYF. The CDR3 DNA sequence: TGCGCCAGCAGCCCCCCGGGACAGGGAATTTACGAGCAGTACTTC.

The chain recombines TRBV14 with TRBJ1-5, with unresolved D. The germline V gene has CDR1 SGHDN and CDR2 FVKESK. The CDR3 is 16 amino acids. The V end lost 0 bases, the J end lost 2 bases, and 11 bases lay between the germline ends. This chain's CDR3 is CASSQDRRIGNQPQHF. The CDR3 bases are TGTGCCAGCAGCCAAGATCGACGGATCGGCAATCAGCCCCAGCATTTT.

This clone has just a few counts. Written as DNA, the CDR3 is TGCAGCGTTGGTTTTACAGGGGACACTGAAGCTTTCTTT. It codes for CSVGFTGDTEAFF. This sequence joins TRBV29-1 and TRBJ1-1, with TRBD1 matching over 7 bases. CDR3 length: 13 residues. V shed 4 bases and J 3 bases; nucleotides not matched to a gene: 5. From germline, CDR1 is SQVTM and CDR2 ANQGSEA.

The J gene is TRBJ2-7, the V gene TRBV27; D possibly corresponds to TRBD1 (6 bases). Trimming cost V 4 bases and J 3 bases, with 10 bases left between them. CDR3 length: 13 amino acids. The germline V gene has CDR1 MNHEY and CDR2 SMNVEV (reference sequence). This CDR3 reads CASSYGRGYEQYF. The CDR3 nucleotides are TGTGCCAGCAGTTACGGCAGGGGCTACGAGCAGTACTTC.

This clone is a singleton in its sample. The rearrangement joins TRBV27 to TRBJ2-5; TRBD2 agrees at 13 bases. From germline, CDR1 is MNHEY and CDR2 SMNVEV (reference sequence). J lost 5 bases, V lost 5 bases, and 5 bases had no gene match. There are 15 residues in the CDR3. CDR3 amino acids: CASSPGTSGTETQYF. The CDR3 nucleotides are TGTGCCAGCAGTCCCGGGACTAGCGGGACCGAGACCCAGTACTTC.

V usage is TRBV9 and J usage is TRBJ2-6; the D is unclear. CDR1 SGDLS and CDR2 YYNGEE come from the germline V gene. V shed 7 bases and J shed 5 bases, with 22 bases lying between them. CDR3 length: 17 residues. CDR3 in DNA: TGTGCCAGCGCGAAAAAGCTCAAACAAAGTCGGGCCAACGTCCTGACTTTC. This gives the protein CASAKKLKQSRANVLTF.

The chain uses TRBV5-1 and TRBJ2-3; D gene ambiguous. With 0 bases removed from V and 1 base from J, the gap between germline ends came to 12 bases. This CDR3 has 16 amino acids. From germline, CDR1 is SGHRS and CDR2 YFSETQ. This chain's CDR3 is CASSLVGRRGTDTQYF. The CDR3 nucleotides read TGCGCCAGCAGCTTGGTGGGCAGACGGGGCACAGATACGCAGTATTTT.

The chain employs TRBV29-1 and TRBJ2-7, with 9 bases aligning to TRBD2. The length of the CDR3 is 16 residues. Germline trimming cut 2 bases from V and 0 bases from J; bases unmatched to any gene: 8. The germline CDR1 and CDR2 sequences are SQVTM and ANQGSEA. CDR3 coding DNA: TGCAGCGTTGAACTCGATAGCGGGAGCCCCTCCTACGAGCAGTACTTC. This codes for CSVELDSGSPSYEQYF.

Points on this clone: The germline gene is not matched at one end of the junction; a read error may be the cause. The chain combines TRBV18 with TRBJ2-7; the match to TRBD2 covers 7 bases. The length of the CDR3 is 14 residues. The V gene's germline CDR1 is KGHSH and CDR2 LQKENI. The CDR3 DNA is TGTACCAGCTCGTCCTCGGGACTAACATACGAGCAGTACTTC. Its protein product is CTSSSSGLTYEQYF.

The chain uses TRBV6-5 and TRBJ1-2; D is unclear. Germline V gene data show CDR1 as MNHEY and CDR2 as SVGAGI. With 0 bases removed from V and 3 bases from J, the gap between germline ends came to 8 bases. The CDR3 runs 14 residues. The CDR3 sequence is CASSYSGRDYGYTF. CDR3 in DNA: TGTGCCAGCAGTTACTCCGGGCGCGACTATGGCTACACCTTC.

The V gene is TRBV10-2, the J gene TRBJ2-7, with D possibly matching TRBD2 (5 bases). Germline lookup yields CDR1 WSHSY and CDR2 SAAADI. Between the trimmed V and J ends, which lost 10 bases and 4 bases, there was a span of 14 bases. This CDR3 region has 12 residues. The CDR3 spells CATRRAFYEQYF. The CDR3 nucleotides read TGCGCCACCCGGCGGGCTTTTTACGAGCAGTACTTC.

This chain joins TRBV7-6 and TRBJ2-7; 9 bases agree with TRBD1. CDR1 and CDR2 from the germline V gene are SGHVS and FNYEAQ. This CDR3 contains 14 residues. After removal of 3 bases from V and 5 bases from J, the junction contained 5 bases not matched to a gene. The CDR3 reads CASSFRDRAHEQYF. Written as DNA, the CDR3 is TGTGCCAGCAGCTTCCGGGACAGGGCCCACGAGCAGTACTTC.